This TCR beta chain was found in a study of T cell repertoires in cytomegalovirus infection. In this sample, this clonotype turned up many times. One entry per CDR3 protein, called by TCRdb with MiXCR from the reads. In the table there are about 250,000 distinct CDR3 sequences, around an eighth of which are singletons. Sequenced input: PBMCs. This receptor was taken from a human donor in good health (CMV status not recorded). Some clones in this sample may be carry-over from other donors' samples.

For the CDR3, the DNA is TGTGCCAGCAGTTTGAGGACGCGTAATGAAAAACTGTTTTTT. Its translation is CASSLRTRNEKLFF. The chain is built from TRBV6-2 or TRBV6-3 and TRBJ1-4; no clear D gene. The CDR3 has 14 amino acids. V lost 4 bases and J 4 bases, leaving 10 bases between the germline ends. The germline CDR1 and CDR2 sequences are MNHEY and SVGEGT.